The 2 T cell receptor beta chains below all came from one sample that was sequenced in a study of long-term antiretroviral therapy in people with HIV. Runs used v3.0 of the immunoSEQ assay and were done at survey level. Profiling relied on immunoSEQ multiplex PCR, and the TCRdb table lists in-frame clones only, not all of them. Of about 25,000 clones in the sample, under 80% are singletons; the top ten hold around 5%. The sequences come from unsorted PBMCs, collected 0.5 years after starting antiretroviral therapy. The receptors derive from a woman in her forties with HIV.

The rearrangement uses TRBV7-2 and TRBJ1-3, with D maybe TRBD1 (6 bases). CDR3 size: 15 residues. Germline V CDR1 and CDR2: SGHTA, FQGNSA. Between the trimmed V and J ends, which lost 1 base and 5 bases, there was a span of 12 bases. CDR3 nucleotides: TGTGCCAGCAGCTTAGAGCCAGGGGCGAGAAACACCATATATTTT. Translated: CASSLEPGARNTIYF.

V usage is TRBV27 and J usage is TRBJ1-2, with D possibly being TRBD1 (6 bases). V lost 5 bases and J 6 bases, leaving 13 bases between the germline ends. Per germline, CDR1 MNHEY and CDR2 SMNVEV (reference sequence). CDR3 size: 13 residues. CDR3 residues: CASSHTGRNGYTF. DNA of the CDR3: TGTGCCAGCAGTCACACAGGGAGGAATGGCTACACCTTC.